This is a list of T cell receptor beta chains from one sample in a study of cytomegalovirus exposure and HLA in healthy donors. Measured with immunoSEQ multiplex PCR; TCRdb has only the in-frame clones, and not every one. Seen here are roughly 250,000 clones, 85% to 90% observed once, and the top ten hold around 0.34%. Sequencing was carried out using PBMCs. The receptors derive from a woman under 30 in good health and CMV-seronegative. The CDR3 runs from the conserved cysteine through the conserved F or W. D genes are given only for firm matches. Size is omitted from some rows. Given values are once, few, many or a class for expanded clones.

- | TRBJ2-5 | TRBV5-5 | - | CASSGFGVQETQYF | TGTGCCAGCAGCGGGTTCGGAGTTCAAGAGACCCAGTACTTC
- | TRBJ1-1 | TRBV28 | - | CASSFRVVGTEAFF | TGTGCCAGCAGTTTTCGGGTTGTTGGCACTGAAGCTTTCTTT
- | TRBJ2-3 | TRBV10-1 | TRBD2 | CASSESAGITDTQYF | TGCGCCAGCAGTGAATCAGCGGGGATAACAGATACGCAGTATTTT
- | TRBJ1-5 | TRBV5-1 | - | CASSLTGFGQPQHF | TGCGCCAGCAGCCTGACGGGGTTCGGCCAGCCCCAGCATTTT
- | TRBJ1-2 | TRBV2 | TRBD1 | CASSLDREDGYTF | TGTGCCAGCAGTCTCGACAGGGAGGATGGCTACACCTTC
- | TRBJ1-3 | TRBV7-9 | - | CASSHGPQAGGNTIYF | TGTGCCAGCAGCCACGGTCCCCAGGCGGGTGGAAACACCATATATTTT
once | TRBJ2-2 | TRBV5-1 | TRBD2 | CASSLLLAENTGELFF | TGCGCCAGCAGCTTGCTCCTAGCGGAGAACACCGGGGAGCTGTTTTTT
- | TRBJ1-3 | TRBV28 | - | CASSLQGLPGNTIYF | TGTGCCAGCAGCCTACAGGGACTACCTGGAAACACCATATATTTT
- | TRBJ2-1 | TRBV27 | TRBD2 | CASSFERGGRHNEQFF | TGTGCCAGCAGTTTCGAGCGGGGGGGCCGCCACAATGAGCAGTTCTTC
- | TRBJ1-1 | TRBV4-3 | - | CASSPRVGNTEAFF | TGCGCCAGCAGCCCCAGGGTAGGGAACACTGAAGCTTTCTTT
- | TRBJ2-7 | TRBV19 | TRBD1 | CASSIAGQGFYEQYF | TGTGCCAGTAGTATAGCGGGACAGGGCTTCTACGAGCAGTACTTC
- | TRBJ2-2 | TRBV4-1 | TRBD1 | CASSLMTGSGELFF | TGCGCCAGCAGCCTCATGACAGGGTCCGGGGAGCTGTTTTTT
- | TRBJ2-1 | TRBV5-1 | TRBD1 | CASSLVDREMSYNEQFF | TGCGCCAGCAGCTTGGTGGACAGGGAAATGTCCTACAATGAGCAGTTCTTC
- | TRBJ2-7 | TRBV28 | TRBD1 | CASSPTGAQFYEQYF | TGTGCCAGCAGTCCAACAGGGGCCCAATTCTACGAGCAGTACTTC
- | TRBJ2-7 | TRBV4-3 | TRBD1 | CASSRGTGTEDSYEQYF | TGCGCCAGCAGCCGAGGAACCGGGACAGAGGACTCCTACGAGCAGTACTTC
- | TRBJ1-1 | TRBV6-6 | - | CASSYAGGTEAFF | TGTGCCAGCAGTTACGCGGGGGGCACTGAAGCTTTCTTT
few | TRBJ2-5 | TRBV10-3 | - | CAISEPPLVRETQYF | TGTGCCATCAGTGAGCCACCCTTGGTTCGGGAGACCCAGTACTTC
- | TRBJ1-2 | TRBV5-6 | - | CASSLWEDVGYTF | TGTGCCAGCAGCTTGTGGGAGGACGTTGGCTACACCTTC
- | TRBJ1-1 | TRBV28 | - | CASTPATVPKNTEAFF | TGTGCCAGCACCCCAGCGACAGTCCCTAAAAACACTGAAGCTTTCTTT
- | TRBJ2-7 | TRBV18 | - | CASSQRSLSTSYEQYF | TGTGCCAGCTCACAACGGTCACTATCTACATCCTACGAGCAGTACTTC